The rows below give T cell receptor beta chains drawn from one sample of a study of T cell responses to AZD1222 COVID-19 vaccine. The assay was immunoSEQ multiplex PCR, and TCRdb's table has in-frame clones only and misses some. The repertoire consists of approximately 80,000 clones, with around 80% occurring once and the leading ten covering roughly a fifth. The sequences come from peripheral blood, collected on day 0 of AZD1222 vaccination. All receptors come from an adult in good health. Both conserved end residues are part of each CDR3. Each record gives: clone size, CDR3 length, J gene, V gene, D gene, CDR3 protein, CDR3 DNA. D genes are given only for firm matches. Not all rows give a size; the values are once, few, many and, for expanded clones, a class.

abundance: NA
len: 14
j_gene: TRBJ2-1
v_gene: TRBV30
d_gene: NA
CDR3aa: CAWSAGLPYNEQFF
CDR3nt: TGTGCCTGGAGTGCGGGCCTCCCTTACAATGAGCAGTTCTTC

abundance: NA
len: 19
j_gene: TRBJ2-5
v_gene: TRBV30
d_gene: TRBD2
CDR3aa: CAWSRVAGGPGLGKETQYF
CDR3nt: TGTGCCTGGAGTAGAGTAGCGGGGGGGCCAGGATTAGGAAAAGAGACCCAGTACTTC

abundance: NA
len: 14
j_gene: TRBJ1-3
v_gene: TRBV25-1
d_gene: NA
CDR3aa: CASSESPLTNTIYF
CDR3nt: TGTGCCAGCAGTGAGAGTCCCTTAACGAACACCATATATTTT

abundance: NA
len: 14
j_gene: TRBJ2-7
v_gene: TRBV2
d_gene: TRBD1
CDR3aa: CASSDRGQGYEQYF
CDR3nt: TGTGCCAGCAGTGATAGGGGACAGGGCTACGAGCAGTACTTC

abundance: once
len: 13
j_gene: TRBJ2-7
v_gene: TRBV5-6
d_gene: TRBD2
CDR3aa: CASSFRDYYEQYF
CDR3nt: TGTGCCAGCAGCTTTCGGGACTATTACGAGCAGTACTTC

abundance: NA
len: 14
j_gene: TRBJ2-3
v_gene: TRBV5-8
d_gene: NA
CDR3aa: CASSRRLVPDTQYF
CDR3nt: TGTGCCAGCAGCCGCCGACTGGTGCCAGATACGCAGTATTTT

abundance: NA
len: 14
j_gene: TRBJ2-7
v_gene: TRBV2
d_gene: TRBD1
CDR3aa: CASRVGDSSYEQYF
CDR3nt: TGTGCCAGCAGGGTAGGGGACAGCTCCTACGAGCAGTACTTC

abundance: NA
len: 15
j_gene: TRBJ1-6
v_gene: TRBV18
d_gene: TRBD1
CDR3aa: CASSPVTGGNSPLHF
CDR3nt: TGTGCCAGCTCACCGGTGACAGGGGGTAATTCACCCCTCCACTTT

abundance: NA
len: 16
j_gene: TRBJ2-3
v_gene: TRBV7-9
d_gene: TRBD2
CDR3aa: CASSNGLAGAADTQYF
CDR3nt: TGTGCCAGCAGCAATGGACTAGCGGGAGCCGCAGATACGCAGTATTTT

abundance: few
len: 15
j_gene: TRBJ2-3
v_gene: TRBV10-1
d_gene: NA
CDR3aa: CASTATGSPTDTQYF
CDR3nt: TGCGCCAGCACCGCGACAGGTTCCCCCACAGATACGCAGTATTTT

abundance: NA
len: 15
j_gene: TRBJ2-2
v_gene: TRBV5-4
d_gene: NA
CDR3aa: CASSLRGARSGELFF
CDR3nt: TGTGCCAGCAGCTTGCGTGGAGCAAGGTCCGGGGAGCTGTTTTTT

abundance: NA
len: 11
j_gene: TRBJ1-4
v_gene: TRBV20-1
d_gene: NA
CDR3aa: CSASQGEKLFF
CDR3nt: TGCAGTGCAAGTCAGGGGGAAAAACTGTTTTTT

abundance: NA
len: 14
j_gene: TRBJ2-7
v_gene: TRBV6-5
d_gene: TRBD1
CDR3aa: CASIDRGYSYEQYF
CDR3nt: TGTGCCAGCATAGACAGGGGCTACTCCTACGAGCAGTACTTC

abundance: few
len: 15
j_gene: TRBJ2-1
v_gene: TRBV11-3
d_gene: TRBD2
CDR3aa: CASSTKLAGRAEQFF
CDR3nt: TGTGCCAGCAGCACAAAACTAGCGGGGAGGGCTGAGCAGTTCTTC

abundance: NA
len: 12
j_gene: TRBJ2-1
v_gene: TRBV6-5
d_gene: NA
CDR3aa: CASSSVGNEQFF
CDR3nt: TGTGCCAGCAGTAGCGTAGGCAATGAGCAGTTCTTC

abundance: few
len: 15
j_gene: TRBJ2-1
v_gene: TRBV6-5
d_gene: TRBD2
CDR3aa: CASSYRRGGIDEQFF
CDR3nt: TGTGCCAGCAGTTACAGGCGGGGGGGCATCGATGAGCAGTTCTTC

abundance: few
len: 14
j_gene: TRBJ1-5
v_gene: TRBV19
d_gene: NA
CDR3aa: CASTEVAGPQPQHF
CDR3nt: TGTGCCAGTACTGAGGTGGCAGGGCCCCAGCCCCAGCATTTT

abundance: NA
len: 13
j_gene: TRBJ1-2
v_gene: TRBV25-1
d_gene: NA
CDR3aa: CASSLDGSYGYTF
CDR3nt: TGTGCCAGCAGTCTCGACGGATCCTATGGCTACACCTTC

abundance: NA
len: 14
j_gene: TRBJ1-2
v_gene: TRBV27
d_gene: NA
CDR3aa: CASSSREGLDGYTF
CDR3nt: TGTGCCAGCAGTTCGAGGGAGGGACTTGATGGCTACACCTTC

abundance: NA
len: 15
j_gene: TRBJ1-5
v_gene: TRBV6-5
d_gene: TRBD1
CDR3aa: CASTVLGQGNQPQHF
CDR3nt: TGTGCCAGCACCGTACTCGGACAGGGCAATCAGCCCCAGCATTTT

abundance: few
len: 13
j_gene: TRBJ2-7
v_gene: TRBV2
d_gene: TRBD1
CDR3aa: CASSGTGGWEQYF
CDR3nt: TGTGCCAGCAGTGGGACAGGGGGTTGGGAGCAGTACTTC

abundance: NA
len: 13
j_gene: TRBJ1-5
v_gene: TRBV6-1
d_gene: NA
CDR3aa: CASSERRGQPQHF
CDR3nt: TGTGCCAGCAGTGAAAGGAGGGGACAGCCCCAGCATTTT

abundance: NA
len: 13
j_gene: TRBJ2-3
v_gene: TRBV12-3/TRBV12-4
d_gene: TRBD2
CDR3aa: CASSFGEGDTQYF
CDR3nt: TGTGCCAGCAGTTTCGGGGAGGGAGATACGCAGTATTTT

abundance: NA
len: 17
j_gene: TRBJ2-4
v_gene: TRBV7-9
d_gene: NA
CDR3aa: CASSLAYRALAKNIQYF
CDR3nt: TGTGCCAGCAGCTTAGCGTACAGGGCTTTAGCCAAAAACATTCAGTACTTC

abundance: few
len: 14
j_gene: TRBJ2-2
v_gene: TRBV19
d_gene: NA
CDR3aa: CASTSQGNTGELFF
CDR3nt: TGTGCCAGTACCTCACAGGGCAACACCGGGGAGCTGTTTTTT

abundance: NA
len: 13
j_gene: TRBJ2-2
v_gene: TRBV18
d_gene: NA
CDR3aa: CASSSKDTGELFF
CDR3nt: TGTGCCAGCTCATCCAAAGACACCGGGGAGCTGTTTTTT

abundance: NA
len: 15
j_gene: TRBJ2-1
v_gene: TRBV7-8
d_gene: TRBD2
CDR3aa: CASSPGGTAVNEQFF
CDR3nt: TGTGCCAGCAGCCCGGGAGGGACGGCCGTCAATGAGCAGTTCTTC

abundance: NA
len: 16
j_gene: TRBJ2-1
v_gene: TRBV3-1/TRBV3-2
d_gene: NA
CDR3aa: CASSQAPGRTYNEQFF
CDR3nt: TGTGCCAGCAGCCAAGCCCCGGGACGCACCTACAATGAGCAGTTCTTC

abundance: NA
len: 13
j_gene: TRBJ1-2
v_gene: TRBV12-3/TRBV12-4
d_gene: NA
CDR3aa: CASGGETNYGYTF
CDR3nt: TGTGCCAGCGGGGGGGAAACTAACTATGGCTACACCTTC

abundance: few
len: 18
j_gene: TRBJ2-3
v_gene: TRBV30
d_gene: TRBD2
CDR3aa: CAWSVRRGEAGPPDTQYF
CDR3nt: TGTGCCTGGAGTGTACGAAGAGGTGAAGCGGGACCCCCAGATACGCAGTATTTT

abundance: NA
len: 17
j_gene: TRBJ2-3
v_gene: TRBV24-1
d_gene: TRBD2
CDR3aa: CATSDPRREGNTDTQYF
CDR3nt: TGTGCCACCAGTGACCCGCGGCGGGAGGGGAACACAGATACGCAGTATTTT

abundance: NA
len: 17
j_gene: TRBJ1-2
v_gene: TRBV5-5
d_gene: NA
CDR3aa: CASSFLIQRAGLDGYTF
CDR3nt: TGTGCCAGCAGCTTCCTCATCCAGCGGGCGGGACTCGATGGCTACACCTTC

abundance: NA
len: 15
j_gene: TRBJ2-3
v_gene: TRBV6-1
d_gene: NA
CDR3aa: CASSEAWQGGHTQYF
CDR3nt: TGTGCCAGCAGTGAAGCCTGGCAGGGTGGGCATACGCAGTATTTT

abundance: NA
len: 17
j_gene: TRBJ1-3
v_gene: TRBV9
d_gene: TRBD1
CDR3aa: CASSSRDRGPSGNTIYF
CDR3nt: TGTGCCAGCAGCAGCCGGGACAGGGGGCCATCTGGAAACACCATATATTTT

abundance: NA
len: 13
j_gene: TRBJ1-2
v_gene: TRBV4-2
d_gene: NA
CDR3aa: CASTPSGNYGYTF
CDR3nt: TGTGCCAGCACCCCCTCGGGGAACTATGGCTACACCTTC

abundance: once
len: 17
j_gene: TRBJ2-6
v_gene: TRBV5-5
d_gene: NA
CDR3aa: CASSQPTGSSGANVLTF
CDR3nt: TGTGCCAGCAGCCAGCCGACGGGAAGCTCTGGGGCCAACGTCCTGACTTTC

abundance: NA
len: 14
j_gene: TRBJ1-1
v_gene: TRBV6-5
d_gene: TRBD1
CDR3aa: CASSQQGTGTEAFF
CDR3nt: TGTGCCAGCAGTCAACAGGGGACTGGGACTGAAGCTTTCTTT

abundance: NA
len: 17
j_gene: TRBJ1-5
v_gene: TRBV6-1
d_gene: NA
CDR3aa: CASSERLTAYSNQPQHF
CDR3nt: TGTGCCAGCAGTGAACGTCTGACAGCATATAGCAATCAGCCCCAGCATTTT

abundance: NA
len: 15
j_gene: TRBJ1-4
v_gene: TRBV6-7
d_gene: NA
CDR3aa: CASHYEGETNEKLFF
CDR3nt: TGTGCCAGCCACTATGAAGGGGAGACTAATGAAAAACTGTTTTTT

abundance: NA
len: 12
j_gene: TRBJ1-3
v_gene: TRBV20-1
d_gene: NA
CDR3aa: CSASHSGNTIYF
CDR3nt: TGCAGTGCTAGTCACTCTGGAAACACCATATATTTT

abundance: NA
len: 16
j_gene: TRBJ2-3
v_gene: TRBV7-6
d_gene: NA
CDR3aa: CASSPRLVGGTDTQYF
CDR3nt: TGTGCCAGCAGCCCACGACTTGTGGGGGGCACAGATACGCAGTATTTT

abundance: NA
len: 12
j_gene: TRBJ1-1
v_gene: TRBV6-5
d_gene: TRBD1
CDR3aa: CASFPGQGATFF
CDR3nt: TGTGCCAGCTTCCCGGGACAGGGCGCAACTTTCTTT

abundance: NA
len: 15
j_gene: TRBJ2-3
v_gene: TRBV28
d_gene: NA
CDR3aa: CASSSPALGKDTQYF
CDR3nt: TGTGCCAGCAGTTCCCCGGCTTTAGGGAAAGATACGCAGTATTTT

abundance: NA
len: 13
j_gene: TRBJ1-1
v_gene: TRBV29-1
d_gene: NA
CDR3aa: CSAQRQEGTEAFF
CDR3nt: TGCAGCGCCCAACGACAGGAGGGGACTGAAGCTTTCTTT

abundance: NA
len: 15
j_gene: TRBJ2-1
v_gene: TRBV9
d_gene: TRBD2
CDR3aa: CASRPPGLAGWEQFF
CDR3nt: TGTGCCAGCAGACCGCCGGGACTAGCGGGATGGGAGCAGTTCTTC

abundance: NA
len: 15
j_gene: TRBJ2-7
v_gene: TRBV4-2
d_gene: NA
CDR3aa: CASSQEHLQNYEQYF
CDR3nt: TGTGCCAGCAGCCAAGAGCATCTACAGAACTACGAGCAGTACTTC

abundance: NA
len: 14
j_gene: TRBJ1-2
v_gene: TRBV7-6
d_gene: NA
CDR3aa: CASSSQQGGYGYTF
CDR3nt: TGTGCCAGCAGCTCCCAACAGGGAGGCTATGGCTACACCTTC

abundance: NA
len: 17
j_gene: TRBJ2-3
v_gene: TRBV28
d_gene: NA
CDR3aa: CASSSPGALASTDTQYF
CDR3nt: TGTGCCAGCAGTTCCCCGGGTGCGCTAGCATCCACAGATACGCAGTATTTT

abundance: NA
len: 14
j_gene: TRBJ2-1
v_gene: TRBV3-1/TRBV3-2
d_gene: NA
CDR3aa: CASSHGSTINEQFF
CDR3nt: TGTGCCAGCAGCCACGGGAGCACTATCAATGAGCAGTTCTTC

abundance: NA
len: 12
j_gene: TRBJ2-1
v_gene: TRBV2
d_gene: NA
CDR3aa: CASRLTSGEQFF
CDR3nt: TGTGCCAGCAGGCTGACATCGGGTGAGCAGTTCTTC

abundance: NA
len: 16
j_gene: TRBJ1-1
v_gene: TRBV10-1
d_gene: NA
CDR3aa: CASSESLFGSPEKTFF
CDR3nt: TGCGCCAGCAGTGAGTCGCTTTTTGGGTCCCCGGAAAAGACTTTCTTT

abundance: NA
len: 16
j_gene: TRBJ1-3
v_gene: TRBV23-1
d_gene: NA
CDR3aa: CASSQDLSDGGNTIYF
CDR3nt: TGCGCCAGCAGTCAGGACCTCTCGGACGGTGGAAACACCATATATTTT

abundance: NA
len: 16
j_gene: TRBJ1-6
v_gene: TRBV27
d_gene: NA
CDR3aa: CASSFGRSSYNSPLHF
CDR3nt: TGTGCCAGCAGTTTCGGGCGGAGCTCCTATAATTCACCCCTCCACTTT

abundance: NA
len: 14
j_gene: TRBJ2-5
v_gene: TRBV4-2
d_gene: NA
CDR3aa: CASSPGPAQETQYF
CDR3nt: TGTGCCAGCAGCCCCGGTCCGGCTCAAGAGACCCAGTACTTC